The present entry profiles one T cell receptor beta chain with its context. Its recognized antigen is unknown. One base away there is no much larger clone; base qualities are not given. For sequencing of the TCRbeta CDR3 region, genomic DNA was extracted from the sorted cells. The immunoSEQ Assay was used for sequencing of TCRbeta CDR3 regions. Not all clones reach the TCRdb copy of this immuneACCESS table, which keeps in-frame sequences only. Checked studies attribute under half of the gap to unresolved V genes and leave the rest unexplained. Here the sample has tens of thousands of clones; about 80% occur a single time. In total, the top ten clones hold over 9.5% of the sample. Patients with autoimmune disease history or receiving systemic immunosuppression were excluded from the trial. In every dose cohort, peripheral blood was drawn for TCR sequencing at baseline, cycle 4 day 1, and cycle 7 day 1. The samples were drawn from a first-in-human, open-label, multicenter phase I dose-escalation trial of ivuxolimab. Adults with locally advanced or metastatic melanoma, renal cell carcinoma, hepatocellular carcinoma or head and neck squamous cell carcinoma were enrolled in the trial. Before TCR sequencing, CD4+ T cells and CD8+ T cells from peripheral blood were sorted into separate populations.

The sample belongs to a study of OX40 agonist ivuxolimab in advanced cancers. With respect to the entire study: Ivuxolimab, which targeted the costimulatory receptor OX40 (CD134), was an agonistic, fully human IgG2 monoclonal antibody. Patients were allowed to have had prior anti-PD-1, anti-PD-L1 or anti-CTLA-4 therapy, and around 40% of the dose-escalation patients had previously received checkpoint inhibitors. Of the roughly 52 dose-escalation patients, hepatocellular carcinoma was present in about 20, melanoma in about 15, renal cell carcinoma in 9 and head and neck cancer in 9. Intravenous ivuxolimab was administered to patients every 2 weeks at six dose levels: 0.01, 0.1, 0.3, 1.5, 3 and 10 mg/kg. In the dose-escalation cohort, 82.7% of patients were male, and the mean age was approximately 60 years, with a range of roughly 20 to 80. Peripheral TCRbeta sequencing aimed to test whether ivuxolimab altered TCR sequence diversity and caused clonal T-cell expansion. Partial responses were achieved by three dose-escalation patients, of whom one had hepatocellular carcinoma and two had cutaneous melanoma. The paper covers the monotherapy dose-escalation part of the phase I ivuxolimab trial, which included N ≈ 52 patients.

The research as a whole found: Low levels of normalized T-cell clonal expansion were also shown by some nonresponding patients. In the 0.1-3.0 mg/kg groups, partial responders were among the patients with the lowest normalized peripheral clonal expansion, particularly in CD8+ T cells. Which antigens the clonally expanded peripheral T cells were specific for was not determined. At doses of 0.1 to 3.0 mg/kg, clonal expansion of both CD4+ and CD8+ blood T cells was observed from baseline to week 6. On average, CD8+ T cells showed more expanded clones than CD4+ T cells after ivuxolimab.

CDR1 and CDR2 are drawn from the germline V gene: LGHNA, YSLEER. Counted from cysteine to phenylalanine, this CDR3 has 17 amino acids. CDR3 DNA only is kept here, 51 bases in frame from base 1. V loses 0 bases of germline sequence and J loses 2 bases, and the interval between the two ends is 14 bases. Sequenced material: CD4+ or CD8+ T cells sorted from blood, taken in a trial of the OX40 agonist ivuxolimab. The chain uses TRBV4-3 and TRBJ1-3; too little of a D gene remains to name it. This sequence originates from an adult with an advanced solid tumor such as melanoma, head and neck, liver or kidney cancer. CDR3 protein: CASSQDRTIGTGNTIYF. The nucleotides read TGCGCCAGCAGCCAAGATCGAACCATCGGAACTGGAAACACCATATATTTT.